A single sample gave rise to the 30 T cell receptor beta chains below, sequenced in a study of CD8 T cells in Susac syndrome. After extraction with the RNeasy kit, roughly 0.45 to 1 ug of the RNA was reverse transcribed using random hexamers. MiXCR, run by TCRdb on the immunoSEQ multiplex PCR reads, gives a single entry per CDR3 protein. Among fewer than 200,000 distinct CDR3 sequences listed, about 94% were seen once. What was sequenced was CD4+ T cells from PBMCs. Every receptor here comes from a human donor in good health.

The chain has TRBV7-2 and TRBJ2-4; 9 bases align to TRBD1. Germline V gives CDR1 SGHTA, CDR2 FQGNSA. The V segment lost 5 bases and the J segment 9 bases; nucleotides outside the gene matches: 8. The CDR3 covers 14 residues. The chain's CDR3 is CASSRDRVSGIQYF. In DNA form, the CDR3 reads TGTGCCAGCAGCAGGGACAGGGTCTCAGGCATTCAGTACTTC.

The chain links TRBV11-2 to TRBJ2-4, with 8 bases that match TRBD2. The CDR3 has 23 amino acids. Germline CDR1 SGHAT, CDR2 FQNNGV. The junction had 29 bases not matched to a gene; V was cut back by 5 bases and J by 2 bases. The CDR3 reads CASSPRVVAPSRGGDPSKNIQYF. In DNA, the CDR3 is TGTGCCAGCAGCCCCCGAGTCGTAGCCCCATCCCGGGGGGGGGATCCGTCCAAAAACATTCAGTACTTC. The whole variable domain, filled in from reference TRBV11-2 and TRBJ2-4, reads EAGVAQSPRYKIIEKRQSVAFWCNPISGHATLYWYQQILGQGPKLLIQFQNNGVVDDSQLPKDRFSAERLKGVDSTLKIQPAKLEDSAVYLCASSPRVVAPSRGGDPSKNIQYFGAGTRLSVL.

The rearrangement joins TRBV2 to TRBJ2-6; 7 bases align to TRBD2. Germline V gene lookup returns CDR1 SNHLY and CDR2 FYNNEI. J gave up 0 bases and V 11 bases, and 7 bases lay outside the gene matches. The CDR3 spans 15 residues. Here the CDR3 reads CAGSGVNSGANVLTF. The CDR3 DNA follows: TGTGCCGGAAGCGGGGTTAACTCTGGGGCCAACGTCCTGACTTTC.

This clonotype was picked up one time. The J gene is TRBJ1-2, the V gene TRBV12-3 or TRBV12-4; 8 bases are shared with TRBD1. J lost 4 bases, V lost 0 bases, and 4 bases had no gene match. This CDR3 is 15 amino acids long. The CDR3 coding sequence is TGTGCCAGCAGTTTAGCTACTACAGGGGGCTATGGCTACACCTTC. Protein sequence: CASSLATTGGYGYTF.

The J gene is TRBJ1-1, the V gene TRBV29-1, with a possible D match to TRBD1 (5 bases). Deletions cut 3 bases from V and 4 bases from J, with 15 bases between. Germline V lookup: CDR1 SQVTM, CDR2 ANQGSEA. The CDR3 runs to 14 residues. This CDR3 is CSVEPRGSGTEAFF. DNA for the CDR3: TGCAGCGTTGAGCCTCGGGGGAGCGGCACTGAAGCTTTCTTT.

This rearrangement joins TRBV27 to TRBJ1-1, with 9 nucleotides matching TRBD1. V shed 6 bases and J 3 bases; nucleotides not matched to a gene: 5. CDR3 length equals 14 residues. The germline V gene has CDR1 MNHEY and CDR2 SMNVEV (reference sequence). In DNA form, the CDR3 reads TGTGCCAGCAGCAACAGGGGGCTTTACACTGAAGCTTTCTTT. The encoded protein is CASSNRGLYTEAFF.

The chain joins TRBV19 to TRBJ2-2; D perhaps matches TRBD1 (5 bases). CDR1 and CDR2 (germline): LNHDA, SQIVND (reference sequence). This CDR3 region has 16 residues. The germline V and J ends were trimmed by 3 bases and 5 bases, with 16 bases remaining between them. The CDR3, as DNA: TGTGCCAGTAGTATTGACAGCCCCGGCAGGACCGGGGAGCTGTTTTTT. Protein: CASSIDSPGRTGELFF.

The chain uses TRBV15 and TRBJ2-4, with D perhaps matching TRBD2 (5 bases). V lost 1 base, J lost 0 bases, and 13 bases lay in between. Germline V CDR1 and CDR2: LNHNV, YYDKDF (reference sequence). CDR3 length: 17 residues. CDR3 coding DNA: TGTGCCACCAGCAGAGTGTCGGGATCAGTAGCCAAAAACATTCAGTACTTC. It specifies CATSRVSGSVAKNIQYF.

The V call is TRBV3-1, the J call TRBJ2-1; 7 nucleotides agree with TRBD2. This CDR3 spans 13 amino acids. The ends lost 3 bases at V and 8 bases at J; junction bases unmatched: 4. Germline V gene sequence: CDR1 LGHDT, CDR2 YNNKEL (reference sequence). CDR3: CASSQGGDYEQFF. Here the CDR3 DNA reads TGTGCCAGCAGCCAGGGAGGGGATTATGAGCAGTTCTTC.

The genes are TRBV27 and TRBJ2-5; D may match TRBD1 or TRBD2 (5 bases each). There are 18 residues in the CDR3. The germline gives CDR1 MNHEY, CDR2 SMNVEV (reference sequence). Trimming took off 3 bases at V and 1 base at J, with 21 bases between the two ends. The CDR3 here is CASSFGGDELVSQETQYF. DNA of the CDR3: TGTGCCAGCAGTTTTGGGGGAGACGAACTAGTGTCCCAAGAGACCCAGTACTTC.

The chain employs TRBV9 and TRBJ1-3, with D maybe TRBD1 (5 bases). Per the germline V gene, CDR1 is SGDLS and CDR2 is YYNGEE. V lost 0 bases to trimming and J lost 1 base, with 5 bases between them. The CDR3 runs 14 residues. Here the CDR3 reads CASSVGQSGNTIYF. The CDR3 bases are TGTGCCAGCAGCGTAGGACAGTCTGGAAACACCATATATTTT.

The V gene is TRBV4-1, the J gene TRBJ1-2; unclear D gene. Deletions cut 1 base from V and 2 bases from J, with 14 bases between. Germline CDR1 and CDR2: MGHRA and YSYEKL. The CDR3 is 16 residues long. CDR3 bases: TGCGCCAGCAGCCAAGGCCATGGAGGCAGAAACTATGGCTACACCTTC. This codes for CASSQGHGGRNYGYTF.

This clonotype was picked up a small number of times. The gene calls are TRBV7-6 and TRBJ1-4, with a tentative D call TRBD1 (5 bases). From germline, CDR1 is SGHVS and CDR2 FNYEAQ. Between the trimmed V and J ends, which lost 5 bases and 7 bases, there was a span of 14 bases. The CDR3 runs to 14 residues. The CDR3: CASSPLDTVEKLFF. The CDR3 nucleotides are TGTGCCAGCAGCCCCCTGGACACAGTTGAAAAACTGTTTTTT. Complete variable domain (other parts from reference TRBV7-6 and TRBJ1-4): GAGVSQSPRYKVTKRGQDVALRCDPISGHVSLYWYRQALGQGPEFLTYFNYEAQQDKSGLPNDRFSAERPEGSISTLTIQRTEQRDSAMYRCASSPLDTVEKLFFGSGTQLSVL.

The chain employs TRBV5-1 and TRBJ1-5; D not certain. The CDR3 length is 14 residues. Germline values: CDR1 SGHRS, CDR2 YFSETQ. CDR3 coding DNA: TGCGACCGACAAGGACGGTATAGCAATCAGCCCCAGCATTTT. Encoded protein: CDRQGRYSNQPQHF. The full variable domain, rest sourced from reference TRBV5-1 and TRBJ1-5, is KAGVTQTPRYLIKTRGQQVTLSCSPISGHRSVSWYQQTPGQGLQFLFEYFSETQRNKGNFPGRFSGRQFSNSRSEMNVSTLELGDSALYLCDRQGRYSNQPQHFGDGTRLSIL.

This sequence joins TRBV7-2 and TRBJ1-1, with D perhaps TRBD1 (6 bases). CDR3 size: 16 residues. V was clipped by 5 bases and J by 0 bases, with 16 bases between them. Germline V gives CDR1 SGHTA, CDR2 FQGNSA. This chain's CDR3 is CASSPQTGAMNTEAFF. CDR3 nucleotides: TGTGCCAGCAGCCCTCAGACAGGAGCTATGAACACTGAAGCTTTCTTT.

CDR3 nucleotides: TGTGCCAGCAGTTCTCAGCGGGGGGGCCGCAATGAGCAGTTCTTC. Its protein product is CASSSQRGGRNEQFF. J is TRBJ2-1 and V is TRBV12-3 or TRBV12-4, with 10 bases identical to TRBD2. J gave up 6 bases and V 4 bases, and 6 bases lay outside the gene matches. The CDR3 runs 15 residues.

The CDR3 region is CASSSLPWSQPQHF. Written as DNA, the CDR3 is TGTGCCAGCAGCTCCCTCCCATGGTCACAGCCCCAGCATTTT. The rearrangement links TRBV7-2 to TRBJ1-5; the D is unclear. The CDR3 contains 14 residues. V was shortened by 4 bases and J by 7 bases, with 14 bases between the two germline ends. CDR1 SGHTA and CDR2 FQGNSA come from the germline V gene.

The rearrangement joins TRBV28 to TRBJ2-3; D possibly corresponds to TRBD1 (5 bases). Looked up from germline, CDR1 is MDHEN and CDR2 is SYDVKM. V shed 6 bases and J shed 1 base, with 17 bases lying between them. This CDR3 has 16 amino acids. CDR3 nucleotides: TGTGCCAGCAGCTCCGCCGGTAGGACACGCACAGATACGCAGTATTTT. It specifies CASSSAGRTRTDTQYF.

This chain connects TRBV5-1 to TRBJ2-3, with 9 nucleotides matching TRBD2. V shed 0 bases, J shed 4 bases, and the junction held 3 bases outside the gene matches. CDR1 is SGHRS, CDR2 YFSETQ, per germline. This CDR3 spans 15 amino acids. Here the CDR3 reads CASSLGLAGSDTQYF. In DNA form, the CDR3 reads TGCGCCAGCAGCTTGGGCCTAGCGGGGTCAGATACGCAGTATTTT.

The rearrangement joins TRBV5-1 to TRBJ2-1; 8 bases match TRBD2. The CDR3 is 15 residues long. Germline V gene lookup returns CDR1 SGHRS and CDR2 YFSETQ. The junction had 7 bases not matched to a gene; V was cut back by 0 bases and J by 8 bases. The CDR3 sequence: CASSLGFGGADEQFF. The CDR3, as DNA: TGCGCCAGCAGCTTGGGATTCGGGGGGGCGGATGAGCAGTTCTTC.

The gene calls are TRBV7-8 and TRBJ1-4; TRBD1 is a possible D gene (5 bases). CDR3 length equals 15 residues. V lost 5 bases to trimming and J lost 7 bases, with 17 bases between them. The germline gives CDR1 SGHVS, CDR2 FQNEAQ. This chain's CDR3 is CASSTQAGRGEKLFF. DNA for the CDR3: TGTGCCAGCAGCACCCAAGCGGGGCGGGGTGAAAAACTGTTTTTT.

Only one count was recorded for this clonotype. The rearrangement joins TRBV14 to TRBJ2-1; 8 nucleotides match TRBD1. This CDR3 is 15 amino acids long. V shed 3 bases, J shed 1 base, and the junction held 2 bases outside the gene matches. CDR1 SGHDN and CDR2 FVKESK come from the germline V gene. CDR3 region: CASSQRTGSYNEQFF. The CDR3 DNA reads TGTGCCAGCAGCCAGAGGACAGGGTCCTACAATGAGCAGTTCTTC.

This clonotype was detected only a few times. In nucleotides, the CDR3 is TGTGCCAGCAGCTTGGGGGGAACTGGGGCCAACGTCCTGACTTTC. Translation: CASSLGGTGANVLTF. This sequence joins TRBV5-6 and TRBJ2-6, with D hard to call. Germline CDR1 and CDR2: SGHDT and YYEEEE. There are 15 residues in the CDR3. Trimming removed 0 bases at V and 2 bases at J, with 6 bases between.

The CDR3 region is CSAPKSGANVLTF. CDR3 in DNA: TGCAGTGCTCCTAAATCTGGGGCCAACGTCCTGACTTTC. The V gene is TRBV20-1, the J gene TRBJ2-6; D remains ambiguous. This CDR3 region has 13 residues. From germline, CDR1 is DFQATT and CDR2 SNEGSKA (reference sequence). V lost 5 bases, J lost 1 base, and 6 bases lay in between.

The CDR3 coding sequence is TGTGCCAGCAGTCCCCAGGCTGCCGGGACTAGCGGGGGCCAGAACAATGAGCAGTTCTTC. Protein sequence: CASSPQAAGTSGGQNNEQFF. V gene TRBV6-2 or TRBV6-3 combines with J gene TRBJ2-1, with 14 bases matching TRBD2. The trim removed 5 bases at V and 5 bases at J, leaving 17 bases unmatched. The CDR3 spans 20 residues. The germline gives CDR1 MNHEY, CDR2 SVGEGT.

The CDR3 sequence is CASSLARGPDNEQFF. DNA for the CDR3: TGTGCCAGCAGCTTAGCCAGGGGGCCCGACAATGAGCAGTTCTTC. The chain joins TRBV7-8 to TRBJ2-1, with TRBD1 matching 8 bases. The junction had 3 bases not matched to a gene; V was cut back by 0 bases and J by 5 bases. Germline loops: CDR1 SGHVS, CDR2 FQNEAQ. The CDR3 sequence is 15 residues long.

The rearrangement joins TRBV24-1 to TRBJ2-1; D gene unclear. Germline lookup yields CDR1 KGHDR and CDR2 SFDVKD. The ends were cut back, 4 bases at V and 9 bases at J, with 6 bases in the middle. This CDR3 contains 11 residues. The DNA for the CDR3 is TGTGCCACCAGTGACCCTCCTGAGCAGTTCTTC. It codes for CATSDPPEQFF.

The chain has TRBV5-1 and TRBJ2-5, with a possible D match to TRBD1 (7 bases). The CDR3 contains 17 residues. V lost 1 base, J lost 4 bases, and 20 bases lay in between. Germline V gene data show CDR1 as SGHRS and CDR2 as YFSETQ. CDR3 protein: CASSLTGAGTLGETQYF. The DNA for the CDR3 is TGCGCCAGCAGCTTGACAGGGGCTGGGACTCTGGGAGAGACCCAGTACTTC.

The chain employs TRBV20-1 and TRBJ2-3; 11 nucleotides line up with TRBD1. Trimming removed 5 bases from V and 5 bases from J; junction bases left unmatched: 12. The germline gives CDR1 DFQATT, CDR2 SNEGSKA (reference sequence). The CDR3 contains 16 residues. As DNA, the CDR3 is TGCAGTGCTGGTTGGGGGAGGACAGGGGGCGGAGATACGCAGTATTTT. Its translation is CSAGWGRTGGGDTQYF.

The CDR3 here is CASSLAPGGSGRSPLHF. The DNA of the CDR3 is TGTGCCAGCAGCTTAGCGCCAGGAGGGTCCGGTCGCTCACCCCTCCACTTT. The chain combines TRBV7-2 with TRBJ1-6, with D hard to call. Trimming removed 0 bases from V and 10 bases from J, with 19 bases in between. The CDR3 spans 17 residues. CDR1 SGHTA and CDR2 FQGNSA come from the germline V gene.